This T cell receptor beta chain appears in the sequencing data of a study of PD-1 blockade in mismatch repair-deficient tumors (dated by TCRdb to 2016 to 2017). In terms of the full investigation: The trial enrolled fewer than 90 consecutive patients with roughly twelve mismatch repair-deficient cancer types between 2013 and 2016, all previously treated and progressing. Deep sequencing of TCR CDR3 regions was used to track tumor-associated T cell clones in peripheral blood of patients responding to PD-1 blockade. The paper's findings and limits, for the study overall: Tumor-resident clones, often undetectable in blood before treatment, expanded rapidly after pembrolizumab and then contracted, generally before radiologic responses.

The CDR3 sequence holds 12 residues, the cysteine and phenylalanine included. Only CDR3 DNA is held: 36 bases, read in frame from base 1. In the germline V gene, CDR1 corresponds to MDHEN and CDR2 to SYDVKM. Trimming at the junction amounts to 10 bases on V and 4 bases on J, and the germline ends lie 13 bases apart. Mismatch repair deficiency in every enrolled patient was established by polymerase chain reaction or immunohistochemistry. A few patients who responded to pembrolizumab therapy underwent TCR sequencing. The phase II trial prospectively evaluated PD-1 blockade with pembrolizumab in advanced mismatch repair-deficient cancers, independent of tissue of origin. Peripheral blood T cell samples were collected serially, before PD-1 blockade began and at several time points afterward. Blood sampling time points were reported as weeks after the first dose of pembrolizumab. Libraries were made using the immunoSEQ multiplex PCR assay. TCRdb provides this immuneACCESS table in a form limited to in-frame rearrangements. Some clones are lacking; in checked studies, under half of them reflect an unresolved V gene, and why the rest are absent is not known. The sample records some 100,000 clones, roughly four fifths of which are singletons. The leading ten clones occupy around 5.8% of the sample.

The table lists this clone with a few counts. Its antigen is unknown. No quality values exist for individual bases; no much larger clone is one base distant. Material: peripheral blood, obtained about eight months after starting pembrolizumab. The chain couples TRBV28 to TRBJ1-2, with TRBD1 perhaps the D gene, on 5 matching bases. The sequence came from an adult with mismatch repair-deficient cancer. The CDR3 protein: CATGGSGYGYTF. The DNA reads TGTGCCACCGGGGGTAGCGGCTATGGCTACACCTTC.